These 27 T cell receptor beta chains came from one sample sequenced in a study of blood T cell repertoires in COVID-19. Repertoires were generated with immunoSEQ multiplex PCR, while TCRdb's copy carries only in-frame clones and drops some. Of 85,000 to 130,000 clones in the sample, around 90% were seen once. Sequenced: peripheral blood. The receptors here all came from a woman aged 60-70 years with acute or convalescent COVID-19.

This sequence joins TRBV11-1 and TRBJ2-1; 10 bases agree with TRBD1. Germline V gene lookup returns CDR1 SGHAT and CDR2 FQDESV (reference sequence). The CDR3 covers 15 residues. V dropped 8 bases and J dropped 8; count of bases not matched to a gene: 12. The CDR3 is CASAVDRGLSDEQFF. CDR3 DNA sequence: TGTGCCAGCGCCGTCGACAGGGGGCTTAGCGATGAGCAGTTCTTC.

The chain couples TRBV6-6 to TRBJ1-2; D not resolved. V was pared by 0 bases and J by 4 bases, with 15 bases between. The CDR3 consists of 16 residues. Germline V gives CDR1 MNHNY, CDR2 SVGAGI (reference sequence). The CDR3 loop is CASSYSTGPSIYGYTF. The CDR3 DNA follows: TGTGCCAGCAGTTACTCGACGGGTCCTTCCATCTATGGCTACACCTTC.

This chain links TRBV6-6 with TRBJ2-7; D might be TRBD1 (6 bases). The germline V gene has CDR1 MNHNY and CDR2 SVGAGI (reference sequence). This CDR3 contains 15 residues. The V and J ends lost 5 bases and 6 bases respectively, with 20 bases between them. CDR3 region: CASSPGQTQRFEQYV. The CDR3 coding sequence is TGTGCCAGCAGTCCAGGACAGACGCAGCGGTTCGAGCAGTACGTC.

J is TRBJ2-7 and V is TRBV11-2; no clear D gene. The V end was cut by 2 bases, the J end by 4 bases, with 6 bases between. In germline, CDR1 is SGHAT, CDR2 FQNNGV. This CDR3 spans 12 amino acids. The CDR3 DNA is TGTGCCAGCAGCTTACGTAGATACGAGCAGTACTTC. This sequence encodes CASSLRRYEQYF.

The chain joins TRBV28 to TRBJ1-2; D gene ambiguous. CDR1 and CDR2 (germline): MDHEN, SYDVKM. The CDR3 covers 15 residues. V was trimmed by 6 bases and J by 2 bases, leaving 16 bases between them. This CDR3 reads CASSPLGVGNYGYTF. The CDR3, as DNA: TGTGCCAGCAGCCCCCTCGGGGTAGGGAACTATGGCTACACCTTC.

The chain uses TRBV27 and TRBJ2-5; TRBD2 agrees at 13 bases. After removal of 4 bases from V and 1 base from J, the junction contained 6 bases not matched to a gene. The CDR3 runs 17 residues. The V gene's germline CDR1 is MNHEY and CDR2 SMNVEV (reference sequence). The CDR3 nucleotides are TGTGCCAGCAGTTCTCAAGGACTAGCGGGAGCCCAAGAGACCCAGTACTTC. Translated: CASSSQGLAGAQETQYF.

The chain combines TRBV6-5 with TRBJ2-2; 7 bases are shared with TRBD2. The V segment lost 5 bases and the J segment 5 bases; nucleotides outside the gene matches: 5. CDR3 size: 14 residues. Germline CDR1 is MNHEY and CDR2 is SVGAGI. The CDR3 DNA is TGTGCCAGCAGTCGGGGGGTCTCGACCGGGGAGCTGTTTTTT. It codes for CASSRGVSTGELFF.

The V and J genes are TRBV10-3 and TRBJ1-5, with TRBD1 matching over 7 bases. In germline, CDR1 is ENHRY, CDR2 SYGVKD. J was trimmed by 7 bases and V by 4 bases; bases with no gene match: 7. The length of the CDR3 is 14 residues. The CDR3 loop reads CAISGRGRGQPQHF. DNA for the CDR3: TGTGCCATCAGTGGACGGGGCAGGGGGCAGCCCCAGCATTTT.

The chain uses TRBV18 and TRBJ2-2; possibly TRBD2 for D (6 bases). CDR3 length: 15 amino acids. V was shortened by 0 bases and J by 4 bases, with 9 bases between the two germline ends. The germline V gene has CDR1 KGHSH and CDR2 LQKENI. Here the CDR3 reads CASSPPGRSTGELFF. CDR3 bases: TGTGCCAGCTCACCACCCGGGAGAAGCACCGGGGAGCTGTTTTTT.

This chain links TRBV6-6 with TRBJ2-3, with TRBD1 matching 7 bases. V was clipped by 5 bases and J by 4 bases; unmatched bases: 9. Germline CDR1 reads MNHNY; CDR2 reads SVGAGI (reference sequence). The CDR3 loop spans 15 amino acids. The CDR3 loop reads CASSDLRDSSDTQYF. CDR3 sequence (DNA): TGTGCCAGCAGTGATCTTCGGGACAGTTCAGATACGCAGTATTTT.

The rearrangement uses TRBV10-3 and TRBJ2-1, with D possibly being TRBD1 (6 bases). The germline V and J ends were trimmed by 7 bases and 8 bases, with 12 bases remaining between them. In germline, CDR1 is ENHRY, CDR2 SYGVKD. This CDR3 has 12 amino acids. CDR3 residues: CAIMRAGDEQFF. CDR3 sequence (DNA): TGTGCCATCATGAGGGCAGGGGATGAGCAGTTCTTC.

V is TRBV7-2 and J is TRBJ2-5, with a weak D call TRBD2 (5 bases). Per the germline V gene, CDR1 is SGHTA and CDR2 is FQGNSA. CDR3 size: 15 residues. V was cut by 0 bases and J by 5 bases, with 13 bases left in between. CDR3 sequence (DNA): TGTGCCAGCAGCTTAGCGGTGCGCGGCGGGGAGACCCAGTACTTC. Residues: CASSLAVRGGETQYF. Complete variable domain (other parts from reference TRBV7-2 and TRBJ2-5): GAGVSQSPSNKVTEKGKDVELRCDPISGHTALYWYRQSLGQGLEFLIYFQGNSAPDKSGLPSDRFSAERTGGSVSTLTIQRTQQEDSAVYLCASSLAVRGGETQYFGPGTRLLVL.

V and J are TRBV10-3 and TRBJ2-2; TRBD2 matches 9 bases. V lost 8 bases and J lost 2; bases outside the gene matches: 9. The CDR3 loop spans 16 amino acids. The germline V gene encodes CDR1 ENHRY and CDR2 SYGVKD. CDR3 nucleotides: TGTGCCATCTCGGCTAGCGGGATTGGTAACACCGGGGAGCTGTTTTTT. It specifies CAISASGIGNTGELFF.

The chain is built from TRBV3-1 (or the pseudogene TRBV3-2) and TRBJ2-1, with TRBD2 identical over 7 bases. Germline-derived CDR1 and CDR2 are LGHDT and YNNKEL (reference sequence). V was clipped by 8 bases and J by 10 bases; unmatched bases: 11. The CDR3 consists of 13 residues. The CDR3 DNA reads TGTGCCAGCGAGCGGCGGGAGATGGGGGAGCAGTTCTTC. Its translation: CASERREMGEQFF.

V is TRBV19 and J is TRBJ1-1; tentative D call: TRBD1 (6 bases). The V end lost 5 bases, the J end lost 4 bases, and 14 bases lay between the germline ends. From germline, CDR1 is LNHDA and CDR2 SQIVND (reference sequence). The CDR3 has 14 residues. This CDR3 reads CASSAGEGGTEAFF. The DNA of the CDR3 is TGTGCCAGTAGTGCAGGGGAAGGGGGCACTGAAGCTTTCTTT.

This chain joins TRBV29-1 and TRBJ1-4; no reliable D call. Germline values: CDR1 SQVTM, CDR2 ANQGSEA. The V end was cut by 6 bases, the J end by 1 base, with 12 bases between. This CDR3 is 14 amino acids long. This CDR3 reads CSVAPRETNEKLFF. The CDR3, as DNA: TGCAGCGTCGCGCCTAGAGAAACTAATGAAAAACTGTTTTTT.

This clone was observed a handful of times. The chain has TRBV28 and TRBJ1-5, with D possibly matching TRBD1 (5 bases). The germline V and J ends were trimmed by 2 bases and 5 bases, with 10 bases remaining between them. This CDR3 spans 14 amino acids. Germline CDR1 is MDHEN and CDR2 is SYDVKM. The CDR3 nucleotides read TGTGCCAGCAGTTTAACAGGCTCTCATCAGCCCCAGCATTTT. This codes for CASSLTGSHQPQHF.

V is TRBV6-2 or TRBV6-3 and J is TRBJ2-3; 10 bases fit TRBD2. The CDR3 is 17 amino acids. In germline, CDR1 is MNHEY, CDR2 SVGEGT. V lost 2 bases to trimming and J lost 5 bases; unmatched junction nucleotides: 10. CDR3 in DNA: TGTGCCAGCAGTTACCCTGGAAGCGGGAGGGGAGTAGATACGCAGTATTTT. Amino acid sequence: CASSYPGSGRGVDTQYF.

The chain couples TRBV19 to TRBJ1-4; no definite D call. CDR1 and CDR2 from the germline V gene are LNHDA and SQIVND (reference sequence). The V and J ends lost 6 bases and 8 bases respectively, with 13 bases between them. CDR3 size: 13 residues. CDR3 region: CASSQNSREKLFF. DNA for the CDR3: TGTGCCAGTAGCCAGAACAGCCGAGAAAAACTGTTTTTT.

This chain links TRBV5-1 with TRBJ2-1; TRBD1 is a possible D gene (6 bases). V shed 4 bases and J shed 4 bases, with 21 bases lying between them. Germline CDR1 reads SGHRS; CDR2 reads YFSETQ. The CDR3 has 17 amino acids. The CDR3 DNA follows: TGCGCCAGCAGCGATGACAGGTTTGCGATGAATTACAATGAGCAGTTCTTC. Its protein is CASSDDRFAMNYNEQFF.

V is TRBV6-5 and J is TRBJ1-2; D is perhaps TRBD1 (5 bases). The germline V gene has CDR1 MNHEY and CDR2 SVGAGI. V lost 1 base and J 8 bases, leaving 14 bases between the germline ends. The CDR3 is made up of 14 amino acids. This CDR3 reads CASSYLRQEGGYTF. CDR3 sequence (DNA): TGTGCCAGCAGTTACTTGAGGCAGGAGGGGGGCTACACCTTC.

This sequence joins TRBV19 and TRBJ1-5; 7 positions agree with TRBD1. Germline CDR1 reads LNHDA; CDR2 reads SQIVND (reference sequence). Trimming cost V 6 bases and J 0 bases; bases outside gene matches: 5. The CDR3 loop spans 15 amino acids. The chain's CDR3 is CASRLDRSSNQPQHF. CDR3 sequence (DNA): TGTGCCAGTAGGCTGGACAGGTCTAGCAATCAGCCCCAGCATTTT.

CDR3 bases: TGCGCCAGCAGCGAAATTTTATTCGGGACAGCGGAAAAACTGTTTTTT. It codes for CASSEILFGTAEKLFF. The chain is built from TRBV5-1 and TRBJ1-4; TRBD1 agrees at 7 bases. V gave up 4 bases and J gave up 8 bases; unmatched junction bases: 14. Germline CDR1 reads SGHRS; CDR2 reads YFSETQ. There are 16 residues in the CDR3.

Here the CDR3 reads CSASRGTGELFF. In nucleotides, the CDR3 is TGCAGTGCTAGTCGGGGGACCGGGGAGCTGTTTTTT. The chain combines TRBV20-1 with TRBJ2-2; tentative D call: TRBD2 (6 bases). The V gene lost 3 bases and the J gene lost 5 bases, with 7 bases spanning the gap. The CDR3 contains 12 residues. CDR1 DFQATT and CDR2 SNEGSKA come from the germline V gene (reference sequence).

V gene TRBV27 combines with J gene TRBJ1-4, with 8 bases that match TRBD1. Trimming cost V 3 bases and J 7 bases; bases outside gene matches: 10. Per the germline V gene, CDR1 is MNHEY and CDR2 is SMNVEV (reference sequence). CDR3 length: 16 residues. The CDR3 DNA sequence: TGTGCCAGCAGTTTCCTCGGACAGGGAGGGGCTGAAAAACTGTTTTTT. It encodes CASSFLGQGGAEKLFF.

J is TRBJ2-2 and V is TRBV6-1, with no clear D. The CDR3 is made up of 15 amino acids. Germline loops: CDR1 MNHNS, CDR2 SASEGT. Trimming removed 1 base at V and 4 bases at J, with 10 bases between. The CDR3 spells CASSEGLVITGELFF. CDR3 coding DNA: TGTGCCAGCAGTGAAGGACTGGTGATCACCGGGGAGCTGTTTTTT.

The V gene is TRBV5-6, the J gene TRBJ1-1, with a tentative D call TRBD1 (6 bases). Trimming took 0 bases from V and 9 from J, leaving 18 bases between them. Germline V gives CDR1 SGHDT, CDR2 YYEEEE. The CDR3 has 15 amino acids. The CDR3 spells CASSLGVGGPLKAFF. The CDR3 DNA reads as TGTGCCAGCAGCTTGGGGGTCGGGGGGCCATTGAAAGCTTTCTTT. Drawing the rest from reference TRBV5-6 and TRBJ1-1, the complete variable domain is DAGVTQSPTHLIKTRGQQVTLRCSPKSGHDTVSWYQQALGQGPQFIFQYYEEEERQRGNFPDRFSGHQFPNYSSELNVNALLLGDSALYLCASSLGVGGPLKAFFGQGTRLTVV.